These 20 T cell receptor beta chains were sequenced from one sample in a study of T cell repertoires in cytomegalovirus infection. No antigen is known for these receptors. In TCRdb, the reads were re-called with MiXCR into one record per CDR3 protein. The sample shows 250,000 to 300,000 distinct CDR3 sequences, approximately 22% of them seen only once. Here the sequenced sample was cultured PBMCs, taken from culture after CMV antigen stimulation. These receptors came from a human donor in good health (CMV status not recorded). Some clones in this sample may be carry-over from other donors' samples.

The chain employs TRBV10-3 and TRBJ1-2, with D maybe TRBD1 (5 bases). V was clipped by 2 bases and J by 5 bases, with 15 bases between them. Germline CDR1 ENHRY, CDR2 SYGVKD. The CDR3 spans 15 residues. CDR3 in amino acids: CAISEQDIKLYGYTF. In DNA, the CDR3 is TGTGCCATCAGTGAGCAGGACATCAAACTTTATGGCTACACCTTC.

Many counts were recorded for this clonotype. The chain joins TRBV7-2 to TRBJ2-1, with TRBD2 matching over 7 bases. The J segment lost 7 bases and the V segment lost 1 base, leaving 1 base of the junction unmatched. CDR1 and CDR2 from the germline V gene are SGHTA and FQGNSA. The CDR3 sequence is 13 residues long. CDR3 DNA sequence: TGTGCCAGCAGCTTAGTCGGGAGGAATGAGCAGTTCTTC. Its protein is CASSLVGRNEQFF.

This clonotype occurred a few times. The V gene is TRBV6-1, the J gene TRBJ1-2, with D unresolved. The V end lost 2 bases, the J end lost 7 bases, and 17 bases lay between the germline ends. The CDR3 extends over 15 amino acids. CDR1 and CDR2 (germline): MNHNS, SASEGT. CDR3 DNA: TGTGCCAGCAGTGAACGTCTCAGCCCGACCGCTGGCTACACCTTC. It is translated as CASSERLSPTAGYTF.

This chain connects TRBV23-1 to TRBJ2-7, with a weak D call TRBD2 (5 bases). TRBV23-1 is an ORF, and what it does is uncertain. This CDR3 has 16 amino acids. Trimming took off 6 bases at V and 0 bases at J, with 18 bases between the two ends. The CDR3 reads CASRNAGSLSSYEQYF. The CDR3 DNA is TGCGCCAGCAGAAACGCGGGCTCATTAAGCTCCTACGAGCAGTACTTC.

The rearrangement joins TRBV11-2 to TRBJ2-3; D not certain. Germline lookup yields CDR1 SGHAT and CDR2 FQNNGV. The ends were cut back, 5 bases at V and 3 bases at J, with 18 bases in the middle. This CDR3 region has 16 residues. The CDR3 bases are TGTGCCAGCAGCATTAGCTGGCTGGGCGGTACAGATACGCAGTATTTT. Residues: CASSISWLGGTDTQYF.

This clonotype was seen a single time. The DNA for the CDR3 is TGTGCCAGCAGCGACGGAAGCTCCTACGAGCAGTACTTC. As protein: CASSDGSSYEQYF. The rearrangement uses TRBV5-6 and TRBJ2-7; no clear D gene. Germline-derived CDR1 and CDR2 are SGHDT and YYEEEE. V lost 4 bases and J 0 bases, leaving 8 bases between the germline ends. This CDR3 is built from 13 residues.

The rearrangement joins TRBV11-3 to TRBJ1-1; weak D call: TRBD1 (6 bases). The CDR3 contains 13 residues. V was pared by 6 bases and J by 2 bases, with 10 bases between. Per germline, CDR1 SGHNT and CDR2 YENEEA. CDR3 amino acids: CASRLQGNTEAFF. CDR3 in DNA: TGTGCCAGCAGGCTACAGGGTAACACTGAAGCTTTCTTT.

In its sample, this clonotype was seen a few times. The chain recombines TRBV11-2 with TRBJ2-7, with 7 bases lining up with TRBD2. The CDR3 is 14 amino acids. Trimming took 5 bases from V and 6 from J; bases not matched to a gene: 10. CDR1 and CDR2 (germline): SGHAT, FQNNGV. In DNA form, the CDR3 reads TGTGCCAGCAGCCACCCGGGACTAATAGTCGAGCAGTACTTC. Amino acid sequence: CASSHPGLIVEQYF. The whole variable domain, filled in from reference TRBV11-2 and TRBJ2-7, reads EAGVAQSPRYKIIEKRQSVAFWCNPISGHATLYWYQQILGQGPKLLIQFQNNGVVDDSQLPKDRFSAERLKGVDSTLKIQPAKLEDSAVYLCASSHPGLIVEQYFGPGTRLTVT.

The chain recombines TRBV12-3 or TRBV12-4 with TRBJ2-5, with 10 positions matching TRBD1. J lost 4 bases, V lost 3 bases, and 5 bases had no gene match. The CDR3 contains 15 residues. CDR3 sequence (DNA): TGTGCCAGCAGTTTTGACAGGGGGCGTGGAGAGACCCAGTACTTC. It codes for CASSFDRGRGETQYF.

The sample holds many counts of this clonotype. The rearrangement joins TRBV7-8 to TRBJ2-2, with 9 bases aligning to TRBD1. From germline, CDR1 is SGHVS and CDR2 FQNEAQ. The CDR3 consists of 16 residues. The V and J ends lost 5 bases and 7 bases, in that order; junction bases with no gene match: 11. For the CDR3, the DNA is TGTGCCAGCAGCACTTGGGACAGGGTAATCAGCGGGGAGCTGTTTTTT. This codes for CASSTWDRVISGELFF.

This clonotype was observed many times. The rearrangement links TRBV25-1 to TRBJ1-2; D unclear. With 4 bases removed from V and 0 bases from J, the gap between germline ends came to 12 bases. The CDR3 runs to 15 residues. Germline-derived CDR1 and CDR2 are MGHDK and SYGVNS. This CDR3 is CASSGKNYPNYGYTF. The DNA of the CDR3 is TGTGCCAGCAGTGGTAAGAACTATCCTAACTATGGCTACACCTTC.

V and J are TRBV5-6 and TRBJ2-2; TRBD1 matches at 8 bases. The length of the CDR3 is 17 residues. Germline V gene data show CDR1 as SGHDT and CDR2 as YYEEEE. The trim removed 2 bases at V and 0 bases at J, leaving 6 bases unmatched. The CDR3 nucleotides read TGTGCCAGCAGCTTTACACCGGGACAGGCGAACACCGGGGAGCTGTTTTTT. Translating gives CASSFTPGQANTGELFF.

The sample holds many counts of this clonotype. The V call is TRBV7-2, the J call TRBJ1-1; no firm D call. Trimming cost V 1 base and J 3 bases, with 15 bases left between them. CDR3 length: 16 residues. Germline V gene lookup returns CDR1 SGHTA and CDR2 FQGNSA. The CDR3 loop reads CASSLGGVQRHTEAFF. CDR3 in DNA: TGTGCCAGCAGCTTAGGTGGGGTTCAGAGACACACTGAAGCTTTCTTT.

V and J are TRBV7-9 and TRBJ2-1; 11 nucleotides agree with TRBD2. The germline V gene encodes CDR1 SEHNR and CDR2 FQNEAQ (reference sequence). V trimming: 5 bases; J trimming: 5 bases; junction bases outside the gene matches: 5. The CDR3 has 15 residues. CDR3 amino acids: CASSKVAGGDNEQFF. CDR3 DNA: TGTGCCAGCAGCAAGGTAGCGGGAGGGGACAATGAGCAGTTCTTC.

This clonotype has a count of ten or more. The V gene is TRBV28, the J gene TRBJ2-3, with D unresolved. The CDR3 loop spans 15 amino acids. V dropped 6 bases and J dropped 2 bases, with 15 bases sitting between them. CDR1 is MDHEN and CDR2 is SYDVKM in the germline V gene. The chain's CDR3 is CASSPTLLNTDTQYF. CDR3 nucleotide sequence: TGTGCCAGCAGCCCTACCTTACTAAACACAGATACGCAGTATTTT.

This clonotype was counted between two and nine times. The chain employs TRBV20-1 and TRBJ2-2; no clear D. Trimming stripped 0 bases from V and 3 bases from J, with 8 bases between. This CDR3 has 14 amino acids. The germline V gene encodes CDR1 DFQATT and CDR2 SNEGSKA (reference sequence). DNA for the CDR3: TGCAGTGCTAGAGATCATAGGGACACCGGGGAGCTGTTTTTT. This codes for CSARDHRDTGELFF.

Many counts were recorded for this clonotype. This chain links TRBV6-6 with TRBJ2-3; 8 bases map to TRBD2. The CDR3 is made up of 18 amino acids. Germline V CDR1 and CDR2: MNHNY, SVGAGI (reference sequence). Trimming took 4 bases from V and 0 from J; bases not matched to a gene: 12. This CDR3 reads CASSSRVAGLQSTDTQYF. Written as DNA, the CDR3 is TGTGCCAGCAGTTCCCGAGTAGCGGGACTCCAAAGCACAGATACGCAGTATTTT.

CDR3 region: CSAPVTSGRYNEQFF. In nucleotides, the CDR3 is TGCAGTGCTCCGGTGACTAGCGGGAGATATAATGAGCAGTTCTTC. The chain joins TRBV20-1 to TRBJ2-1; 12 bases are a match to TRBD2. This CDR3 has 15 amino acids. With V trimmed by 5 bases and J by 7 bases, 9 bases remained unmatched. CDR1 and CDR2 (germline): DFQATT, SNEGSKA (reference sequence).

Only a few counts were recorded for this clonotype. V usage is TRBV7-9 and J usage is TRBJ2-1; D is undetermined. V was pared by 6 bases and J by 2 bases, with 14 bases between. Germline lookup yields CDR1 SEHNR and CDR2 FQNEAQ (reference sequence). The CDR3 length is 15 residues. CDR3 sequence (DNA): TGTGCCAGCAGACCTCCGGTGGCCCCCTACAATGAGCAGTTCTTC. This encodes CASRPPVAPYNEQFF.

The chain links TRBV5-6 to TRBJ2-7; weak D call: TRBD1 (7 bases). The V end was cut by 3 bases, the J end by 5 bases, with 12 bases between. The CDR3 runs 13 residues. Looked up from germline, CDR1 is SGHDT and CDR2 is YYEEEE. The CDR3 nucleotides read TGTGCCAGCAGCTGGAGGGGGCAGCACGAGCAGTACTTC. Its protein is CASSWRGQHEQYF.